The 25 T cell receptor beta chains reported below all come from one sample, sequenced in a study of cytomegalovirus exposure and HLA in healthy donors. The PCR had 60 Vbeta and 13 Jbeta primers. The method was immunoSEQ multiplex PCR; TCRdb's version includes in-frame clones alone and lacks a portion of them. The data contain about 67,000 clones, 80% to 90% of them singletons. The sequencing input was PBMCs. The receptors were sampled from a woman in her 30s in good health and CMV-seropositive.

In DNA, the CDR3 is TGTGCCAGCAGTATTAGCGGGAGTGGCGAGCAGTACTTC. It yields the protein CASSISGSGEQYF. The chain employs TRBV9 and TRBJ2-7; TRBD2 agrees at 9 bases. V lost 5 bases, J lost 6 bases, and 6 bases stayed unmatched. The germline V gene has CDR1 SGDLS and CDR2 YYNGEE. CDR3 length: 13 amino acids.

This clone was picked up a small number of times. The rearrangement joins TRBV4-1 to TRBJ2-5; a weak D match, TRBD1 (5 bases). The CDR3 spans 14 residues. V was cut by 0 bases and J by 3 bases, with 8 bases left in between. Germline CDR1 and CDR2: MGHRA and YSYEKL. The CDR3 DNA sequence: TGCGCCAGCAGCCAAGAACGCAGGGAAGAGACCCAGTACTTC. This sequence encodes CASSQERREETQYF.

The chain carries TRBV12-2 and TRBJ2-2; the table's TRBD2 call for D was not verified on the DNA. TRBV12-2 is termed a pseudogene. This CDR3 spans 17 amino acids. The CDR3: CASRLEGLAGEAGELFF. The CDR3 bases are TGTGCAAGTCGCTTAGAGGGGCTAGCGGGAGAAGCCGGGGAGCTGTTTTTT.

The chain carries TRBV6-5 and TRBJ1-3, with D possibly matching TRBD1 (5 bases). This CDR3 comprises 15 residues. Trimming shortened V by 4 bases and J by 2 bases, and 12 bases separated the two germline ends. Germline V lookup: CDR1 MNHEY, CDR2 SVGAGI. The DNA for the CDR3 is TGTGCCAGCAGTTTCAAGGGGCTGGCTGGAAACACCATATATTTT. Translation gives CASSFKGLAGNTIYF.

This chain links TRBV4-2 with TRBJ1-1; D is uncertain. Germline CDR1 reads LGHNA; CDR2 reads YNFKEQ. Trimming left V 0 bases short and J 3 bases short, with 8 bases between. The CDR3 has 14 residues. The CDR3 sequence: CASSQEAGDTEAFF. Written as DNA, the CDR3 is TGTGCCAGCAGCCAAGAGGCTGGAGACACTGAAGCTTTCTTT.

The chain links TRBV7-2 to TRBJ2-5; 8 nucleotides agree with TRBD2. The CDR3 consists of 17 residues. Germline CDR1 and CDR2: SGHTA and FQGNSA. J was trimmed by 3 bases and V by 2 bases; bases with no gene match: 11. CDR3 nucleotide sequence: TGTGCCAGCAGCTTACACCATATAGCGGGGCTAGAAGAGACCCAGTACTTC. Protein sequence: CASSLHHIAGLEETQYF.

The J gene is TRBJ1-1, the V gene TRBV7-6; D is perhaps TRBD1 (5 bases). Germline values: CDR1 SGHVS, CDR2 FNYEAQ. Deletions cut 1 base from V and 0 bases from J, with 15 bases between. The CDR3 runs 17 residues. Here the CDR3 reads CASSLGIRRGMNTEAFF. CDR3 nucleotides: TGTGCCAGCAGCTTAGGAATTCGGAGGGGAATGAACACTGAAGCTTTCTTT.

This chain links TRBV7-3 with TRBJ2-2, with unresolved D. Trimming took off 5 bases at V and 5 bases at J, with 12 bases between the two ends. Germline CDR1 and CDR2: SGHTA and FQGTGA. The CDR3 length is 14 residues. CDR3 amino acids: CASSTFLETGELFF. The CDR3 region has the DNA TGTGCCAGCAGCACTTTCCTAGAGACCGGGGAGCTGTTTTTT.

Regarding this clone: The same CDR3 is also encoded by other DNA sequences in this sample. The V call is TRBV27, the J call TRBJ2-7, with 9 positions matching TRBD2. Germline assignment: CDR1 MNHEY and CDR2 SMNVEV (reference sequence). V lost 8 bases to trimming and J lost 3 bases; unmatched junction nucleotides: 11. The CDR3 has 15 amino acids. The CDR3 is CASAPRWREGYEQYF. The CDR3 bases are TGTGCCAGCGCCCCCCGGTGGCGGGAGGGCTACGAGCAGTACTTC.

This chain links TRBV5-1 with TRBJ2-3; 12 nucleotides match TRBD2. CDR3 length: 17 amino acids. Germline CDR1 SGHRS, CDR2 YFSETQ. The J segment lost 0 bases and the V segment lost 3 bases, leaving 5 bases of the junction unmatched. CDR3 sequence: CASSSGLAGPSTDTQYF. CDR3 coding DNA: TGCGCCAGCAGCTCGGGACTAGCGGGCCCGAGCACAGATACGCAGTATTTT. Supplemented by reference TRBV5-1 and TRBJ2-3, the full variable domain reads KAGVTQTPRYLIKTRGQQVTLSCSPISGHRSVSWYQQTPGQGLQFLFEYFSETQRNKGNFPGRFSGRQFSNSRSEMNVSTLELGDSALYLCASSSGLAGPSTDTQYFGPGTRLTVL.

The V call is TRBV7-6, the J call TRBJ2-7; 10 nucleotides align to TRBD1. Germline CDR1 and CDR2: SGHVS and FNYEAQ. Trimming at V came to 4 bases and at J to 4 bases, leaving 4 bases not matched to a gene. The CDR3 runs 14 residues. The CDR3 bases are TGTGCCAGCAGCTCCGGACAGGGGGGGTACGAGCAGTACTTC. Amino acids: CASSSGQGGYEQYF.

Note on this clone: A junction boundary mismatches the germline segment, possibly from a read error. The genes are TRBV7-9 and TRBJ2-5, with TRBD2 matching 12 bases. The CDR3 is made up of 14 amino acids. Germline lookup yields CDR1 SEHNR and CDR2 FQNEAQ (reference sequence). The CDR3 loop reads CASSLAGGGETQYF. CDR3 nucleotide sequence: TGTGCCAGCAGCCTAGCGGGAGGGGGAGAGACCCAGTACTTC.

For the CDR3, the DNA is TGCAGCGTTGATGCAGGGGGCGGCTACACCTTC. Translating it yields CSVDAGGGYTF. The rearrangement links TRBV29-1 to TRBJ1-2; 8 nucleotides match TRBD1. This CDR3 spans 11 amino acids. CDR1 is SQVTM and CDR2 is ANQGSEA in the germline V gene. V trimming: 3 bases; J trimming: 8 bases; junction bases outside the gene matches: 2.

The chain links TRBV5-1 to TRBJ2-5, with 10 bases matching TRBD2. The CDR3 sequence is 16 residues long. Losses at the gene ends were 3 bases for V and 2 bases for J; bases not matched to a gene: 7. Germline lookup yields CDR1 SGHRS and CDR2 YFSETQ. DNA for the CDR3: TGCGCCAGCAGCTCCCCAGCGGGAGGGCTTCAAGAGACCCAGTACTTC. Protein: CASSSPAGGLQETQYF. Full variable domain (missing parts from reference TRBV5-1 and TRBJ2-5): KAGVTQTPRYLIKTRGQQVTLSCSPISGHRSVSWYQQTPGQGLQFLFEYFSETQRNKGNFPGRFSGRQFSNSRSEMNVSTLELGDSALYLCASSSPAGGLQETQYFGPGTRLLVL.

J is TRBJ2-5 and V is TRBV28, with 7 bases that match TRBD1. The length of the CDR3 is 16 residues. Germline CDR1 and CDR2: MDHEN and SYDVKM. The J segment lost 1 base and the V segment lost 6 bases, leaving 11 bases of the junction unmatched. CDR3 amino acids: CASRPGGPIFQETQYF. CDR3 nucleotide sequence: TGTGCCAGCAGGCCAGGGGGACCAATATTCCAAGAGACCCAGTACTTC.

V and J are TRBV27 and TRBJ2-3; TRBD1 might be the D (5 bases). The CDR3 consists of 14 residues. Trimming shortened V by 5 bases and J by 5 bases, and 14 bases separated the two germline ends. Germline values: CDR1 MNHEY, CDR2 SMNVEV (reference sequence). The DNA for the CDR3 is TGTGCCAGCAGTCAACACCTCCAGGGAGATACGCAGTATTTT. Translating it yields CASSQHLQGDTQYF.

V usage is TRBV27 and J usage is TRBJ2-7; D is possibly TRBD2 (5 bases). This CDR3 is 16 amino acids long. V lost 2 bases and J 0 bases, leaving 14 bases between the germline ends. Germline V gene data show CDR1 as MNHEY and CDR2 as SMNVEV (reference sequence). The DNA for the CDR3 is TGTGCCAGCAGTTTAACCTGGCGGGCTCACTCCTACGAGCAGTACTTC. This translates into CASSLTWRAHSYEQYF.

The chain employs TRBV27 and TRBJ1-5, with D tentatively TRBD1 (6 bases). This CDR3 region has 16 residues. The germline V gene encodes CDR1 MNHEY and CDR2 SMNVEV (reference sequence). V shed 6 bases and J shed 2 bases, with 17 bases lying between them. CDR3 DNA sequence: TGTGCCAGCAGATTAACCGCGGGGGGCCGCAATCAGCCCCAGCATTTT. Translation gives CASRLTAGGRNQPQHF.

CDR3 loop: CASPPAGGGNTIYF. The CDR3 DNA reads as TGTGCCAGCCCCCCCGCGGGGGGAGGAAACACCATATATTTT. The chain is built from TRBV2 and TRBJ1-3; weak D call: TRBD1 (5 bases). The CDR3 runs to 14 residues. V dropped 8 bases and J dropped 4 bases, with 15 bases sitting between them. CDR1 and CDR2 from the germline V gene are SNHLY and FYNNEI.

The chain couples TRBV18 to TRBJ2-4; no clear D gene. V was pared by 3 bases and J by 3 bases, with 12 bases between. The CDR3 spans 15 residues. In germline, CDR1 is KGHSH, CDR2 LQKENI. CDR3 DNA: TGTGCCAGCTCACCGAATACCGCGTTCAAAAACATTCAGTACTTC. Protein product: CASSPNTAFKNIQYF.

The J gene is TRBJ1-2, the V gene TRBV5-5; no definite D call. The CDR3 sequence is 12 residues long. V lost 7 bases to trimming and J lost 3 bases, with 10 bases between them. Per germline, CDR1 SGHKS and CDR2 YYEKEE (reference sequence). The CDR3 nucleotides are TGTGCCAGCTCCCCCCAGTACTATGGCTACACCTTC. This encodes CASSPQYYGYTF. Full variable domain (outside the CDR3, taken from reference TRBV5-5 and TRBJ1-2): DAGVTQSPTHLIKTRGQQVTLRCSPISGHKSVSWYQQVLGQGPQFIFQYYEKEERGRGNFPDRFSARQFPNYSSELNVNALLLGDSALYLCASSPQYYGYTFGSGTRLTVV.

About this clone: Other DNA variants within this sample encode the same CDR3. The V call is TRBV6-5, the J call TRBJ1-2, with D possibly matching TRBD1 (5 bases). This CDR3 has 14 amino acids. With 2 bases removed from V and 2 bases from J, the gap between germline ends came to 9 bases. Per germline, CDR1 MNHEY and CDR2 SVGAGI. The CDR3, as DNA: TGTGCCAGCAGTTACCGACAGTTAAACTATGGCTACACCTTC. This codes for CASSYRQLNYGYTF.

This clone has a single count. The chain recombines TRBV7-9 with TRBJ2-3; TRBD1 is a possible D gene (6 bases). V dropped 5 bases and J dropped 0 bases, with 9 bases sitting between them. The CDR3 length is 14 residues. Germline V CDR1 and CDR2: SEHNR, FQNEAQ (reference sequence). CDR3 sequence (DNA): TGTGCCAGCAGCGAGGACAGAAGCACAGATACGCAGTATTTT. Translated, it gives CASSEDRSTDTQYF.

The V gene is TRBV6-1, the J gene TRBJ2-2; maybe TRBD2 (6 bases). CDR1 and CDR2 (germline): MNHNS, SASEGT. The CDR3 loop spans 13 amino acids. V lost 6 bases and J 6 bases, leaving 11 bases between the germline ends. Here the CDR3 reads CASRNPGAGELFF. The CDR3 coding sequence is TGTGCCAGCAGGAACCCGGGGGCCGGGGAGCTGTTTTTT.

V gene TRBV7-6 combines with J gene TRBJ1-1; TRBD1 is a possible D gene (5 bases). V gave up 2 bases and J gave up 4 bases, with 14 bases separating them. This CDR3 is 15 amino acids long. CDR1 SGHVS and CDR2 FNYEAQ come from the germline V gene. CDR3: CASSLRTGGITEAFF. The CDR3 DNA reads TGTGCCAGCAGCTTACGCACAGGAGGGATCACTGAAGCTTTCTTT.